These 6 T cell receptor beta chains were sequenced from one sample in a study of blood T cell repertoires in COVID-19. Libraries were prepared by immunoSEQ multiplex PCR; TCRdb keeps only in-frame clonotypes and omits some of them. Of tens of thousands of clones detected, roughly 80% appear once; the ten largest clones hold roughly 2.4%. Input material: peripheral blood. The receptors were sampled from a man in his 70s with COVID-19, enrolled during active disease.

The chain uses TRBV6-2 or TRBV6-3 and TRBJ1-1; TRBD1 matches at 10 bases. This CDR3 spans 15 amino acids. With V trimmed by 6 bases and J by 10 bases, 14 bases remained unmatched. Germline V lookup: CDR1 MNHEY, CDR2 SVGEGT. The CDR3 DNA reads TGTGCCAGCAGCCCCCGACAGGGGGCGAAAAAACGAGCTTTCTTT. It encodes CASSPRQGAKKRAFF.

As concerns this clone: A read error may account for a junction end that differs from germline. V is TRBV7-7 and J is TRBJ2-7; 10 positions agree with TRBD1. Looked up from germline, CDR1 is SSHAT and CDR2 is FNYEAQ (reference sequence). The CDR3 covers 14 residues. The CDR3 bases are TGTGCTAGCAGCCCGGACAGGGGGACCTACGAGCAGTACTTC. Protein sequence: CASSPDRGTYEQYF. The whole variable domain, remainder taken from reference TRBV7-7 and TRBJ2-7, is GAGVSQSPRYKVTKRGQDVTLRCDPISSHATLYWYQQALGQGPEFLTYFNYEAQPDKSGLPSDRFSAERPEGSISTLTIQRTEQRDSAMYRCASSPDRGTYEQYFGPGTRLTVT.

V and J are TRBV5-4 and TRBJ2-1, with TRBD2 matching over 7 bases. With 7 bases clipped from V and 4 bases from J, the junction kept 14 bases outside the gene matches. The CDR3 contains 16 residues. Looked up from germline, CDR1 is SGHNT and CDR2 is YYREEE (reference sequence). CDR3 bases: TGTGCCAGCCGGCGGGTTGGGGGAGGGCGATACAATGAGCAGTTCTTC. Translation gives CASRRVGGGRYNEQFF.

The chain couples TRBV2 to TRBJ2-1; D unclear. From germline, CDR1 is SNHLY and CDR2 FYNNEI. The CDR3 has 13 residues. Between the trimmed V and J ends, which lost 7 bases and 4 bases, there was a span of 11 bases. In DNA, the CDR3 is TGTGCCAGCACGGGTTTTCCTTACAATGAGCAGTTCTTC. Its protein product is CASTGFPYNEQFF.

This clone appeared once. The rearrangement joins TRBV24-1 to TRBJ1-1; perhaps TRBD1 as D (5 bases). CDR1 is KGHDR and CDR2 is SFDVKD in the germline V gene. The CDR3 runs 15 residues. The V and J ends lost 5 bases and 5 bases respectively, with 17 bases between them. The CDR3 is CATSGPGGLETEAFF. Written as DNA, the CDR3 is TGTGCCACCAGTGGCCCTGGGGGGTTAGAGACTGAAGCTTTCTTT.

This clone came up once. The chain links TRBV7-2 to TRBJ1-4; tentative D call: TRBD1 (6 bases). V dropped 2 bases and J dropped 5 bases, with 12 bases sitting between them. The CDR3 has 15 amino acids. The germline V gene has CDR1 SGHTA and CDR2 FQGNSA. The CDR3 loop reads CASSLSGTQNEKLFF. The CDR3 DNA reads as TGTGCCAGCAGCTTAAGTGGGACACAGAATGAAAAACTGTTTTTT.